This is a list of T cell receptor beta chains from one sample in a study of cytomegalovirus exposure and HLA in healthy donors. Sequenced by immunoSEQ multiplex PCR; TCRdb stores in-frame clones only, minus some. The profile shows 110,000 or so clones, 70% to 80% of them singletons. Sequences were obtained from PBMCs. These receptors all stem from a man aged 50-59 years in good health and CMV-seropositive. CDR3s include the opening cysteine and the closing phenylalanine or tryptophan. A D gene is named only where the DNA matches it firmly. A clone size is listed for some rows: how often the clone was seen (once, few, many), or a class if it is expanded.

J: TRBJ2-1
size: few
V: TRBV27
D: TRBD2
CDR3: CASSSPYGREGLNEQFF
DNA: TGTGCCAGCAGTTCCCCCTATGGGCGGGAGGGCCTGAATGAGCAGTTCTTC

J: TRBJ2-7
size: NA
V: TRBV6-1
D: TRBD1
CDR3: CASSEADGQGAGEQYF
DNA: TGTGCCAGCAGTGAGGCTGACGGACAGGGGGCGGGTGAGCAGTACTTC

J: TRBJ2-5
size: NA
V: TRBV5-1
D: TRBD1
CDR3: CASGWTGGFETQYF
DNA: TGCGCCAGCGGCTGGACAGGGGGGTTCGAGACCCAGTACTTC

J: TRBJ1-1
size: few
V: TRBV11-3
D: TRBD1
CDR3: CASSLGVITGGRDTEAFF
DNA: TGTGCCAGCAGCTTAGGAGTGATCACAGGGGGAAGGGACACTGAAGCTTTCTTT

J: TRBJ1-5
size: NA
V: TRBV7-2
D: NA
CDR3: CASSSPDRLNQPQHF
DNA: TGTGCCAGCAGCTCACCGGACAGACTCAATCAGCCCCAGCATTTT

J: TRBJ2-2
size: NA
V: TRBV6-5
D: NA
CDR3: CASSPLPTGSGELFF
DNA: TGTGCCAGCAGTCCCCTACCGACCGGGTCCGGGGAGCTGTTTTTT

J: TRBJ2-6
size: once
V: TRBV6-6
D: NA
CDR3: CASRLTSGANVLTF
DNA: TGTGCCAGCAGGCTAACCTCTGGGGCCAACGTCCTGACTTTC

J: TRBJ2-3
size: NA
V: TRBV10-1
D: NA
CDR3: CASSESLWTDTQYF
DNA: TGCGCCAGCAGTGAGTCCCTATGGACAGATACGCAGTATTTT

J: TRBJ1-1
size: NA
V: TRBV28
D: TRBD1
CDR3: CASTLNRGQGEAFF
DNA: TGTGCCAGCACTCTTAACAGGGGCCAAGGGGAAGCTTTCTTT

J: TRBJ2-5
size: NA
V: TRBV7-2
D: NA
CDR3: CASSLGPRGKQETQYF
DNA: TGTGCCAGCAGCTTGGGGCCGCGGGGTAAACAAGAGACCCAGTACTTC

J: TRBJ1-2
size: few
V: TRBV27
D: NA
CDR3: CASSSQGNYGYTF
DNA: TGTGCCAGCAGTTCCCAGGGGAACTATGGCTACACCTTC

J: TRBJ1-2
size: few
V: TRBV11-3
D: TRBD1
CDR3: CASSFGTDNGYTF
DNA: TGTGCCAGCAGCTTTGGGACAGACAATGGCTACACCTTC

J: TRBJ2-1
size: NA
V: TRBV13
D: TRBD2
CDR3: CASSPSMAGGFSYNEQFF
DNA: TGTGCCAGCAGCCCCTCTATGGCGGGAGGCTTCTCCTACAATGAGCAGTTCTTC

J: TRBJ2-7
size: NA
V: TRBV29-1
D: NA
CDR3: CSVEVPNPGVFGYEQYF
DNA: TGCAGCGTTGAAGTTCCCAACCCAGGGGTGTTTGGCTACGAGCAGTACTTC

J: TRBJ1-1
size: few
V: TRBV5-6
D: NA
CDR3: CASRRQGGNTEAFF
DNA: TGTGCCAGCAGGCGGCAGGGTGGGAACACTGAAGCTTTCTTT

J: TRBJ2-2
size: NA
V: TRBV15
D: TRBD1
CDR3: CATSSHRGPTGELFF
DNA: TGTGCCACCAGCAGTCACAGGGGGCCCACCGGGGAGCTGTTTTTT

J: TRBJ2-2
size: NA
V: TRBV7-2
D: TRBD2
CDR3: CASTPGLRLAGESGELFF
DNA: TGTGCCAGCACCCCGGGCCTAAGGCTAGCGGGGGAGTCCGGGGAGCTGTTTTTT

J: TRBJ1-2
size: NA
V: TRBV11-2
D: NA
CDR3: CASSPLQGEGYTF
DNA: TGTGCCAGCAGCCCGTTACAGGGTGAGGGCTACACCTTC

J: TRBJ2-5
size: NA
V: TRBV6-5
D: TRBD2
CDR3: CASTPSGLASETQYF
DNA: TGTGCCAGCACTCCCTCCGGACTAGCGTCGGAGACCCAGTACTTC

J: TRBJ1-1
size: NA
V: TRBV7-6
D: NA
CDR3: CASSLSSWNTEAFF
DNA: TGTGCCAGCAGCCTCAGTTCATGGAACACTGAAGCTTTCTTT

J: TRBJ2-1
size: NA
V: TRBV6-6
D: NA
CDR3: CASSSDVWDEQFF
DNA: TGTGCCAGCAGCAGCGACGTTTGGGATGAGCAGTTCTTC

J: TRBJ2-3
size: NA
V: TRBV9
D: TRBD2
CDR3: CASSGFSGTYTDTQYF
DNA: TGTGCCAGCAGCGGATTTAGCGGGACCTACACAGATACGCAGTATTTT

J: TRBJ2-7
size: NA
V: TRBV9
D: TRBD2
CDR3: CASSVLSGGAVYEQYF
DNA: TGTGCCAGCAGCGTCCTAAGCGGGGGGGCCGTTTACGAGCAGTACTTC

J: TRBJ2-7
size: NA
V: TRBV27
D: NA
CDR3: CASSLMQPAASYEQYF
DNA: TGTGCCAGCAGTTTAATGCAGCCGGCGGCCTCCTACGAGCAGTACTTC

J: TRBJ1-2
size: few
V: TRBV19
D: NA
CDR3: CASSMTANYGYTF
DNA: TGTGCCAGTAGTATGACAGCTAACTATGGCTACACCTTC

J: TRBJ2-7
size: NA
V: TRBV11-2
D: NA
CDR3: CASSLAAGPTYEQYF
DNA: TGTGCCAGCAGCTTAGCGGCAGGGCCTACCTACGAGCAGTACTTC

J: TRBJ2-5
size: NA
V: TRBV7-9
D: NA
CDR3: CASSFGFLQETQYF
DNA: TGTGCCAGCAGCTTCGGTTTTCTCCAAGAGACCCAGTACTTC

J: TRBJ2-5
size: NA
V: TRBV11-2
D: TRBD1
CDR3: CASSDQFGMTGTQETQYF
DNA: TGTGCCAGCAGCGACCAGTTCGGTATGACAGGGACCCAAGAGACCCAGTACTTC

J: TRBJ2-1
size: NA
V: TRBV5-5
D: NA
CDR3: CASSRQRFIGQFF
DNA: TGTGCCAGCAGCCGACAGAGGTTTATCGGGCAGTTCTTC

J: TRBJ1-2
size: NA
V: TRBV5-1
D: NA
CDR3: CASSRGPAGANYGYTF
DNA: TGCGCCAGCAGCCGGGGACCGGCGGGAGCTAACTATGGCTACACCTTC

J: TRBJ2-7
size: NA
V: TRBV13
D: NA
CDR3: CASSLRTLPPYEQYF
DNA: TGTGCCAGCAGCCTCCGGACTCTCCCACCCTACGAGCAGTACTTC

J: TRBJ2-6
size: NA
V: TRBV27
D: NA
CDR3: CASSLGPGTPTSNDGANVLTF
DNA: TGTGCCAGCAGTTTAGGGCCAGGGACACCTACCTCTAATGATGGGGCCAACGTCCTGACTTTC

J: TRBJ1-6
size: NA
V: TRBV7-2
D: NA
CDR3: CASSLEATGYSPLHF
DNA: TGTGCCAGCAGCTTAGAAGCGACAGGCTACTCACCCCTCCACTTT

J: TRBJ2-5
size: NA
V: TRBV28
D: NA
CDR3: CASSLWGSGSRYF
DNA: NA

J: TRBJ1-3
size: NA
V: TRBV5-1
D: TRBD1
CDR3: CASSRDRVGSNSGNTIYF
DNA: TGCGCCAGCAGCCGAGACAGGGTTGGTTCGAACTCTGGAAACACCATATATTTT

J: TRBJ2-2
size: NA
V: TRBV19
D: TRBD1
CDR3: CASRLDRADTGELFF
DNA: TGTGCCAGTAGACTAGACAGGGCGGACACCGGGGAGCTGTTTTTT

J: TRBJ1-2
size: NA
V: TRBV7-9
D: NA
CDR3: CASSFREGGYTF
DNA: TGTGCCAGCAGCTTTCGAGAGGGAGGCTACACCTTC

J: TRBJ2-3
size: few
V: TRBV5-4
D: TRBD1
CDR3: CASSSANRGKADTQYF
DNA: TGTGCCAGCAGCTCGGCGAACAGGGGGAAAGCAGATACGCAGTATTTT

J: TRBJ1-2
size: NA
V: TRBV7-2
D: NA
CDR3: CASSLGSGTGGYGYTF
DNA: TGTGCCAGCAGCTTAGGGTCAGGGACCGGGGGCTATGGCTACACCTTC

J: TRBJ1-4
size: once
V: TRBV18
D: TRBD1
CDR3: CASSRNSGGREKLFF
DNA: TGTGCCAGCTCAAGAAATTCAGGGGGGCGAGAAAAACTGTTTTTT

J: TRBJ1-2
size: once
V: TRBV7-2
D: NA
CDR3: CASSPDTSGYTF
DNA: TGTGCCAGCAGCCCTGACACCAGTGGCTACACCTTC

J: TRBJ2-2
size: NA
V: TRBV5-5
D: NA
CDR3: CASSGRDTTWTGELFF
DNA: TGTGCCAGCAGCGGACGGGACACCACTTGGACCGGGGAGCTGTTTTTT

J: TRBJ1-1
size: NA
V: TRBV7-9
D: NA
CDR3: CASSLERDSTEAFF
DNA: TGTGCCAGCAGCTTAGAGAGAGACAGTACTGAAGCTTTCTTT

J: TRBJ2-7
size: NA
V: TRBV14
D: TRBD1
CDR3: CASSHGTGGFNEQYF
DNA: TGTGCCAGCAGCCATGGGACAGGGGGCTTCAACGAGCAGTACTTC

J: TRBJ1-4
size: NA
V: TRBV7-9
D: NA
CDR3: CASSLKGGGLTEKLFF
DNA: TGTGCCAGCAGCCTCAAAGGGGGGGGCCTGACTGAAAAACTGTTTTTT

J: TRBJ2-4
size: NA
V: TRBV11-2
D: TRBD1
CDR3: CASSSPGQGGLAKNIQYF
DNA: TGTGCCAGCAGCTCGCCGGGACAGGGGGGGCTAGCCAAAAACATTCAGTACTTC

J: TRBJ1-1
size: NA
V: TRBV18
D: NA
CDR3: CASSTTGYTEAFF
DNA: TGTGCCAGCTCAACCACAGGTTACACTGAAGCTTTCTTT

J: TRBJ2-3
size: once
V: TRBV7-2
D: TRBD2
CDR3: CASRPLAGGTDTQYF
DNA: TGTGCCAGCAGGCCCCTTGCGGGGGGAACAGATACGCAGTATTTT